A selection of T cell receptor beta chains follows, all from one sample in a study of T cells in Graves' hyperthyroidism and ophthalmopathy. TCRdb reprocessed the multiplex PCR reads via MiXCR and lists one record per CDR3 protein. The sample shows about 560,000 distinct CDR3 sequences, 16% of them seen only once. The sequencing sample was made of blood. The receptors come from a woman under 30 with Graves' hyperthyroidism. Both conserved end residues are part of each CDR3. The order of the fields is clone size, V gene, D gene, J gene, CDR3 DNA, CDR3 protein. A D gene is named only where the DNA matches it firmly. Clone size is stated in some rows and not others, as once, few, many or a class when expanded.

clone_size: NA; v_call: TRBV12-3/TRBV12-4; d_call: NA; j_call: TRBJ2-7; cdr3_nt: TGTGCCAGCCGGCTCGGTGAGGGAGGGGGCTACGAGCAGTACTTC; cdr3_aa: CASRLGEGGGYEQYF
clone_size: few; v_call: TRBV6-1; d_call: NA; j_call: TRBJ1-3; cdr3_nt: TGTGCCAGCAGTGAGTCCACTGGAAACACCATATATTTT; cdr3_aa: CASSESTGNTIYF
clone_size: NA; v_call: TRBV5-1; d_call: TRBD1; j_call: TRBJ1-2; cdr3_nt: TGCGCCAGCAGCTTGGCCGGGACAGGGGTTTATGGCTACACCTTC; cdr3_aa: CASSLAGTGVYGYTF
clone_size: many; v_call: TRBV28; d_call: NA; j_call: TRBJ2-3; cdr3_nt: TGTGCCAGCAGTCCTCCCCGGCGGTTCACAGATACGCAGTATTTT; cdr3_aa: CASSPPRRFTDTQYF
clone_size: many; v_call: TRBV6-1; d_call: NA; j_call: TRBJ2-1; cdr3_nt: TGTGCCAGCAGTTACCTTGTGATGCCCCCAAAATCTCAGTTCTTC; cdr3_aa: CASSYLVMPPKSQFF
clone_size: many; v_call: TRBV20-1; d_call: TRBD2; j_call: TRBJ2-1; cdr3_nt: TGCAGTGCTAGAGATCGGGCTCAAACCAGCGGGGTGGACTCTGAGCAGTTCTTC; cdr3_aa: CSARDRAQTSGVDSEQFF
clone_size: many; v_call: TRBV5-1; d_call: TRBD1; j_call: TRBJ1-1; cdr3_nt: TGCGCCAGCAGCCAAACCGGGACAGGGATGGGCACTGAAGCTTTCTTT; cdr3_aa: CASSQTGTGMGTEAFF
clone_size: few; v_call: TRBV12-3/TRBV12-4; d_call: NA; j_call: TRBJ2-1; cdr3_nt: TGTGCCAGCATTAACAGGGATAACTCCTACAATGAGCAGTTCTTC; cdr3_aa: CASINRDNSYNEQFF
clone_size: few; v_call: TRBV10-3; d_call: NA; j_call: TRBJ2-1; cdr3_nt: TGTGCCATCACGTCGGGAACCAACCCAGATGAGCAGTTCTTC; cdr3_aa: CAITSGTNPDEQFF
clone_size: few; v_call: TRBV5-1; d_call: NA; j_call: TRBJ2-5; cdr3_nt: TGCGCCAGCAGCACCTCGACAGGAGTGAAGACCCAGTACTTC; cdr3_aa: CASSTSTGVKTQYF
clone_size: many; v_call: TRBV6-6; d_call: NA; j_call: TRBJ1-5; cdr3_nt: TGTGCCAGCAGTTACGAGGGTATCAATCAGCCCCAGCATTTT; cdr3_aa: CASSYEGINQPQHF
clone_size: many; v_call: TRBV7-3; d_call: TRBD2; j_call: TRBJ2-1; cdr3_nt: TGTGCCAGCAGCTCGGGACTAGCGGGGGGATACAATGAGCAGTTCTTC; cdr3_aa: CASSSGLAGGYNEQFF
clone_size: many; v_call: TRBV27; d_call: TRBD2; j_call: TRBJ2-2; cdr3_nt: TGTGCCAGCGCCGAGCATTGGCGGGAGGCCTTCACCGGGGAGCTGTTTTTT; cdr3_aa: CASAEHWREAFTGELFF
clone_size: NA; v_call: TRBV2; d_call: TRBD1; j_call: TRBJ2-7; cdr3_nt: TGTGCCAGCGCCGACAGGGGGGGGGGGGCCTACGAGCAGTACTTC; cdr3_aa: CASADRGGGAYEQYF
clone_size: many; v_call: TRBV6-2/TRBV6-3; d_call: TRBD1; j_call: TRBJ1-2; cdr3_nt: TGTGCCAGCAGTTACTCGGAAGGACAGGATAACTATGGCTACACCTTC; cdr3_aa: CASSYSEGQDNYGYTF
clone_size: many; v_call: TRBV28; d_call: NA; j_call: TRBJ1-2; cdr3_nt: TGTGCCAGCAGTTTAGGGTCTGGGGTGGATGGCTACACCTTC; cdr3_aa: CASSLGSGVDGYTF
clone_size: NA; v_call: TRBV24-1; d_call: NA; j_call: TRBJ1-2; cdr3_nt: TGTGCCACCAGTTTGAACAGGGATCAAAACTATGGCTACACCTTC; cdr3_aa: CATSLNRDQNYGYTF
clone_size: NA; v_call: TRBV20-1; d_call: NA; j_call: TRBJ1-5; cdr3_nt: TGCAGTGCTAGAGATATAGGACCCCCAGCGGAGCCCCAGCATTTT; cdr3_aa: CSARDIGPPAEPQHF
clone_size: many; v_call: TRBV12-3/TRBV12-4; d_call: NA; j_call: TRBJ1-1; cdr3_nt: TGTGCCAGCAGTTGGGTGAACACTGAAGCTTTCTTT; cdr3_aa: CASSWVNTEAFF
clone_size: few; v_call: TRBV2; d_call: NA; j_call: TRBJ1-6; cdr3_nt: TGTGCCAGCAGTGAAGAGGTCTCACCCCTCCACTTT; cdr3_aa: CASSEEVSPLHF
clone_size: NA; v_call: TRBV28; d_call: NA; j_call: TRBJ2-7; cdr3_nt: TGTGCCAGCAGTTATTCTACGGGGGCTAATTACGAGCAGTACTTC; cdr3_aa: CASSYSTGANYEQYF
clone_size: NA; v_call: TRBV7-6; d_call: TRBD1; j_call: TRBJ1-3; cdr3_nt: TGTGCCAGCAGCTTATGGACAGGTCTCTCTGGAAACACCATATATTTT; cdr3_aa: CASSLWTGLSGNTIYF
clone_size: NA; v_call: TRBV9; d_call: NA; j_call: TRBJ2-7; cdr3_nt: TGTGCCAGCAGCGTAGCTCCAGGATCATCCTACGAGCAGTACTTC; cdr3_aa: CASSVAPGSSYEQYF
clone_size: many; v_call: TRBV20-1; d_call: NA; j_call: TRBJ2-1; cdr3_nt: TGCAGTGCTAGAGGGGTGCGGGAGCAGTTCTTC; cdr3_aa: CSARGVREQFF
clone_size: many; v_call: TRBV20-1; d_call: NA; j_call: TRBJ1-5; cdr3_nt: TGCAGTGCTAGTCACAGGGACAGCAATCAGCCCCAGCATTTT; cdr3_aa: CSASHRDSNQPQHF
clone_size: few; v_call: TRBV3-1; d_call: NA; j_call: TRBJ2-2; cdr3_nt: TGTGCCAGCAGCCAAGGGGTGTTGGGGGTCGGGACCGGGGAGCTGTTTTTT; cdr3_aa: CASSQGVLGVGTGELFF
clone_size: NA; v_call: TRBV29-1; d_call: TRBD1; j_call: TRBJ2-1; cdr3_nt: TGCAGCGTTGGAGAGACGACCGGGACAGCTTACAATGAGCAGTTCTTC; cdr3_aa: CSVGETTGTAYNEQFF
clone_size: many; v_call: TRBV15; d_call: NA; j_call: TRBJ1-5; cdr3_nt: TGTGCCACCAGCGGAGGGCAGGGCATATATAGCAATCAGCCCCAGCATTTT; cdr3_aa: CATSGGQGIYSNQPQHF
clone_size: many; v_call: TRBV15; d_call: NA; j_call: TRBJ2-1; cdr3_nt: TGTGCCACCAGCAGAGCTGGGAAGCCCTCCAATGAGCAGTTCTTC; cdr3_aa: CATSRAGKPSNEQFF
clone_size: NA; v_call: TRBV10-2; d_call: NA; j_call: TRBJ2-2; cdr3_nt: TGCGCCAGCAGTGAGTCGATAGGTGCACGGCGGGCCGGGGAGCTGTTTTTT; cdr3_aa: CASSESIGARRAGELFF
clone_size: NA; v_call: TRBV5-1; d_call: NA; j_call: TRBJ2-7; cdr3_nt: TGCGCCAGCAGCTGGGGACGATCGAGCTCCTACGAGCAGTACTTC; cdr3_aa: CASSWGRSSSYEQYF
clone_size: NA; v_call: TRBV20-1; d_call: TRBD1; j_call: TRBJ2-5; cdr3_nt: TGCAGTGCTACACCTAGTCGGACAGGGCGCGAGACCCAGTACTTC; cdr3_aa: CSATPSRTGRETQYF
clone_size: NA; v_call: TRBV20-1; d_call: TRBD2; j_call: TRBJ2-2; cdr3_nt: TGCAGTGTCCCGCAGCGGGGGCGGACCGGGGAGCTGTTTTTT; cdr3_aa: CSVPQRGRTGELFF
clone_size: NA; v_call: TRBV15; d_call: TRBD2; j_call: TRBJ2-7; cdr3_nt: TGTGCCACCAACAGAATAGCGGGAGACTCAGGAGAGCAGTACTTC; cdr3_aa: CATNRIAGDSGEQYF
clone_size: many; v_call: TRBV27; d_call: TRBD1; j_call: TRBJ1-5; cdr3_nt: TGTGCCAGCAGTTTCCTTGGGACAGGGGGGAATCAGCCCCAGCATTTT; cdr3_aa: CASSFLGTGGNQPQHF
clone_size: NA; v_call: TRBV12-3/TRBV12-4; d_call: NA; j_call: TRBJ1-3; cdr3_nt: TGTGCCAGCAGTTTCGCCCGGTTCTCTGGAAACACCATATATTTT; cdr3_aa: CASSFARFSGNTIYF
clone_size: many; v_call: TRBV28; d_call: NA; j_call: TRBJ2-5; cdr3_nt: TGTGCCAGCACCTTAGGTCGGCAAGAGACCCAGTACTTC; cdr3_aa: CASTLGRQETQYF
clone_size: NA; v_call: TRBV19; d_call: TRBD1; j_call: TRBJ1-5; cdr3_nt: TGTGCCAGTAGCACCCCCTCGGACAGGGCCAATCAGCCCCAGCATTTT; cdr3_aa: CASSTPSDRANQPQHF
clone_size: NA; v_call: TRBV19; d_call: NA; j_call: TRBJ1-6; cdr3_nt: TGTGCCAGTGGACAATGGGGGGCGCCTAATTCACCCCTCCACTTT; cdr3_aa: CASGQWGAPNSPLHF
clone_size: NA; v_call: TRBV28; d_call: TRBD1; j_call: TRBJ1-2; cdr3_nt: TGTGCCAGCAGCCGGGACAGGGTATACTATGGCTACACCTTC; cdr3_aa: CASSRDRVYYGYTF
clone_size: many; v_call: TRBV20-1; d_call: NA; j_call: TRBJ1-2; cdr3_nt: TGCAGTGCTAGAGATACGGGACATATCTATGGCTACACCTTC; cdr3_aa: CSARDTGHIYGYTF
clone_size: few; v_call: TRBV27; d_call: TRBD1; j_call: TRBJ2-3; cdr3_nt: TGTGCCAGCAGTTTAAGCAGGGGGCGAGATACGCAGTATTTT; cdr3_aa: CASSLSRGRDTQYF
clone_size: few; v_call: TRBV4-1; d_call: TRBD1; j_call: TRBJ2-1; cdr3_nt: TGCGCCAGCAGCCAAGAGGGACAGGGGATTGGTCGGTTCTTC; cdr3_aa: CASSQEGQGIGRFF
clone_size: few; v_call: TRBV3-1; d_call: TRBD1; j_call: TRBJ2-3; cdr3_nt: TGTGCCAGCAGCCAGTCCTGGGACAGGGAAGAGGATACGCAGTATTTT; cdr3_aa: CASSQSWDREEDTQYF
clone_size: many; v_call: TRBV20-1; d_call: TRBD1; j_call: TRBJ2-1; cdr3_nt: TGCAGTGCCAAGGGACAGGAACTCTACAATGAGCAGTTCTTC; cdr3_aa: CSAKGQELYNEQFF
clone_size: once; v_call: TRBV6-4; d_call: NA; j_call: TRBJ2-5; cdr3_nt: TGTGCCAGCAGCGGCACCCAGTACTTC; cdr3_aa: CASSGTQYF
clone_size: many; v_call: TRBV2; d_call: TRBD1; j_call: TRBJ1-1; cdr3_nt: TGTGCCAGCAGGGACAGGGCTGGGGTCACTGAAGCTTTCTTT; cdr3_aa: CASRDRAGVTEAFF
clone_size: few; v_call: TRBV6-2/TRBV6-3; d_call: NA; j_call: TRBJ2-7; cdr3_nt: TGTGCCAGCAGTTACTCGTGGCAGGGACCCTACGAGCAGTACTTC; cdr3_aa: CASSYSWQGPYEQYF
clone_size: many; v_call: TRBV12-3/TRBV12-4; d_call: NA; j_call: TRBJ2-5; cdr3_nt: TGTGCCAGCAGTCCTCTCTCGAAAGAGACCCAGTACTTC; cdr3_aa: CASSPLSKETQYF
clone_size: many; v_call: TRBV7-9; d_call: TRBD1; j_call: TRBJ2-7; cdr3_nt: TGTGCCAGCAGCCAGGGACAGGATCTTTCCGAGCAGTACTTC; cdr3_aa: CASSQGQDLSEQYF